These T cell receptor beta chains were read from a single sample in a study of T cells in localized non-small cell lung cancer. Repertoires were generated with immunoSEQ multiplex PCR, while TCRdb's copy carries only in-frame clones and drops some. The sample lists some 40,000 clones; more than 80% were seen once. The sample here was peripheral blood, taken before any cancer treatment. These receptors all come from an older female donor with stage I lung adenocarcinoma. CDR3s include the opening cysteine and the closing phenylalanine or tryptophan. Each record gives: D gene, J gene, V gene, clone size, CDR3 protein, CDR3 DNA. A D gene is named only where the DNA matches it firmly. Not all rows give a size; the values are once, few, many and, for expanded clones, a class.

-,TRBJ1-2,TRBV6-5,-,CATVDAGFNYGYTF,TGTGCCACCGTAGATGCCGGCTTCAACTATGGCTACACCTTC
-,TRBJ1-6,TRBV6-1,-,CASSLRNSPLHF,TGTGCCAGCAGCCTAAGGAATTCACCCCTCCACTTT
TRBD2,TRBJ2-2,TRBV29-1,-,CSVEAPIAGGQTGELFF,TGCAGCGTTGAAGCCCCCATAGCGGGGGGGCAAACCGGGGAGCTGTTTTTT
-,TRBJ1-2,TRBV14,-,CASSQELREGYTF,TGTGCCAGCAGCCAAGAGCTCCGTGAGGGCTACACCTTC
-,TRBJ2-2,TRBV9,once,CASSVGTGELFF,TGTGCCAGCAGCGTCGGGACCGGGGAGCTGTTTTTT
-,TRBJ1-2,TRBV21-1,-,CASSKWAVGHYGYTF,TGTGCCAGCAGCAAATGGGCAGTCGGCCACTATGGCTACACCTTC
-,TRBJ1-2,TRBV14,-,CASSPHPTEYYGYTF,TGTGCCAGCAGCCCACACCCGACAGAGTACTATGGCTACACCTTC
-,TRBJ1-1,TRBV7-9,-,CASSPLGGTEAFF,TGTGCCAGCAGCCCCTTAGGAGGCACTGAAGCTTTCTTT
TRBD1,TRBJ1-5,TRBV19,few,CASCGQGAGNSNQPQHF,TGTGCCAGTTGCGGACAGGGGGCCGGTAATAGCAATCAGCCCCAGCATTTT
-,TRBJ2-5,TRBV5-1,once,CASSVGGRSQYQETQYF,TGCGCCAGCAGCGTAGGGGGACGGAGCCAATACCAAGAGACCCAGTACTTC
TRBD1,TRBJ2-2,TRBV5-4,-,CASTHGTGGTGELFF,TGTGCCAGCACCCACGGGACAGGGGGCACCGGGGAGCTGTTTTTT
TRBD1,TRBJ1-3,TRBV10-3,few,CAHLFINTGTGGATIYF,TGTGCCCATCTTTTCATCAATACCGGGACAGGGGGCGCAACCATATATTTT
-,TRBJ2-1,TRBV6-6,-,CASKNGRASSYNEQFF,TGTGCCAGCAAAAACGGTAGGGCAAGCTCCTACAATGAGCAGTTCTTC
TRBD1,TRBJ1-1,TRBV10-3,-,CATKRTGGVDTEAFF,TGTGCCACTAAACGGACAGGGGGAGTTGACACTGAAGCTTTCTTT
TRBD2,TRBJ2-2,TRBV5-8,-,CASSLEPPGGNTGELFF,TGTGCCAGCAGCTTGGAACCCCCGGGGGGGAACACCGGGGAGCTGTTTTTT
-,TRBJ2-5,TRBV28,-,CASRRGGETQYF,TGTGCCAGCAGGAGGGGGGGGGAGACCCAGTACTTC
-,TRBJ2-3,TRBV4-2,-,CASSQRGGSLTDTQYF,TGTGCCAGCAGCCAACGGGGAGGATCTCTCACAGATACGCAGTATTTT
TRBD1,TRBJ1-2,TRBV7-2,-,CASSLGGQGRNYGYTF,TGTGCCAGCAGCTTAGGGGGACAGGGGAGGAACTATGGCTACACCTTC
-,TRBJ1-1,TRBV7-9,few,CASSSIQGKGTEAFF,TGTGCCAGCAGCTCAATCCAGGGAAAGGGAACTGAAGCTTTCTTT
TRBD1,TRBJ1-1,TRBV6-1,-,CASSRTGDTEAFF,TGTGCCAGCAGCCGGACAGGGGACACTGAAGCTTTCTTT
-,TRBJ2-5,TRBV5-1,-,CASSLVLRPAGETQYF,TGCGCCAGCAGCTTGGTTTTACGACCAGCAGGAGAGACCCAGTACTTC
-,TRBJ2-2,TRBV28,-,CASSLLRLGELFF,TGTGCCAGCAGTTTATTACGCCTCGGGGAGCTGTTTTTT
-,TRBJ1-1,TRBV7-2,-,CASSRVGWQNTEAFF,TGTGCCAGCAGCCGGGTGGGGTGGCAGAACACTGAAGCTTTCTTT
-,TRBJ1-2,TRBV16,-,CASRRDNTNYGYTF,TGTGCCAGCAGGCGGGACAACACTAACTATGGCTACACCTTC
TRBD2,TRBJ2-3,TRBV5-1,-,CASSSGTSGALTDTQYF,TGCGCCAGCAGCTCCGGGACTAGCGGGGCCCTCACAGATACGCAGTATTTT